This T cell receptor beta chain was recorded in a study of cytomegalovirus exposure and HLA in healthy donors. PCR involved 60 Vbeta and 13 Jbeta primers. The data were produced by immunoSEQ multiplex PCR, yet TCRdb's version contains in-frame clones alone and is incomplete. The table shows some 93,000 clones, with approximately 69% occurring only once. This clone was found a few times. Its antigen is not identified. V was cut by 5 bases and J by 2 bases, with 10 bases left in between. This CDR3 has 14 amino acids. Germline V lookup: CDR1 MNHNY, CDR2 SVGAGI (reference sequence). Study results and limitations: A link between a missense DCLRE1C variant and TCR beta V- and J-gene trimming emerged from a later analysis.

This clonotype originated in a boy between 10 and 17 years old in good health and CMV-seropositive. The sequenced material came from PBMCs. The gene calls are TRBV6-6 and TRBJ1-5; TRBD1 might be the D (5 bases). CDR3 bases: TGTGCCAGCAGTAGGGGCGCCGGCAATCAGCCCCAGCATTTT. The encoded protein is CASSRGAGNQPQHF.